This TCR beta chain originates from a study of neurological immune-mediated disorders. Every sequencing run generated in excess of 160 million TCR-beta sequences. These sequences covered 15-18 subjects. TCRdb recomputed calls from the 5' RACE reads with MiXCR, one row per CDR3 protein. This table has 20,000 to 30,000 distinct CDR3 sequences, 2% to 2.5% appearing once. This clonotype was seen repeatedly, ten times or more. Trimming shortened V by 1 base and J by 6 bases, and 10 bases separated the two germline ends. This CDR3 comprises 14 residues. Germline loops: CDR1 DFQATT, CDR2 SNEGSKA (reference sequence).

The TCR was taken from a woman between 45 and 60 years old with multiple sclerosis. Material: PBMCs. The chain links TRBV20-1 to TRBJ1-6; the D is unclear. The CDR3 here is CSARAGSRNSPLHF. CDR3 sequence (DNA): TGCAGTGCTAGAGCGGGGTCGCGTAATTCACCCCTCCACTTT.